Described below is a single TCR beta chain sequence and its context. The CDR3 consists of 16 residues. Germline V CDR1 and CDR2: MNHEY, SMNVEV (reference sequence). With V trimmed by 6 bases and J by 4 bases, 14 bases remained unmatched. This sample was included in a study of blood T cell repertoires in COVID-19. Background on the study: T cells, B-cell-depleted T cells, or PBMCs provided the cDNA or gDNA that served as material.

As originally analysed: Researchers report that nucleated cell counts were estimated from reference gene primer amplification. Profiling relied on immunoSEQ multiplex PCR, and the TCRdb table lists in-frame clones only, not all of them. V, J and clone size are taken as reported in that table, and D and trimming were inferred from the DNA itself. The repertoire holds about 230,000 clones, with nearly 85% as singletons. The sequenced sample consisted of peripheral blood. V and J are TRBV27 and TRBJ1-1; the match to TRBD1 covers 7 bases. The TCR sequence derives from a woman aged 25 to 39 with COVID-19, enrolled during active disease. The CDR3 here is CASSSPGRTGTTEAFF. The CDR3 DNA reads TGTGCCAGCAGCTCCCCCGGTAGGACAGGCACCACTGAAGCTTTCTTT.